A selection of T cell receptor beta chains follows, all from one sample in a study of blood T cells in healthy people across ages. TCRdb re-called the 5' RACE reads through MiXCR, storing one row per CDR3 protein. The repertoire has 790,000 or so distinct CDR3 sequences, roughly 56% of them found once; the top ten carry around 24%. Source material: blood. These receptors all stem from a man aged 35 to 55 in good health. CDR3s include the opening cysteine and the closing phenylalanine or tryptophan. Each record gives: clone size, D gene, J gene, V gene, CDR3 DNA, CDR3 protein. D genes are given only for firm matches. A row's size may be missing; if present it is once, few, many or a size class.

abundance: once
d_gene: -
j_gene: TRBJ2-5
v_gene: TRBV20-1
CDR3nt: TGCAGTGCCCTGACTATCGGGAGTCTTTGGGAGCAGTACTTC
CDR3aa: CSALTIGSLWEQYF

abundance: -
d_gene: -
j_gene: TRBJ2-3
v_gene: TRBV6-5
CDR3nt: TGTGCCAGCAGTTACAGGGAACTCACAGATACGCAGTATTTT
CDR3aa: CASSYRELTDTQYF

abundance: few
d_gene: -
j_gene: TRBJ2-1
v_gene: TRBV5-1
CDR3nt: TGCGCCAGCAGCGTGGCGAACGGGGGAGAGCAGTTCTTC
CDR3aa: CASSVANGGEQFF

abundance: few
d_gene: -
j_gene: TRBJ2-7
v_gene: TRBV7-9
CDR3nt: TGTGCCAGCAGCTTAGTTGCCCTCGTGGAGGAGCAGTACTTC
CDR3aa: CASSLVALVEEQYF

abundance: -
d_gene: -
j_gene: TRBJ1-1
v_gene: TRBV5-6
CDR3nt: TGTGCCAGCACGAGACAGGCGATGAACACTGAAGCTTTCTTT
CDR3aa: CASTRQAMNTEAFF

abundance: -
d_gene: -
j_gene: TRBJ2-7
v_gene: TRBV7-2
CDR3nt: TGTGCCAGCAGCTTAGTCCCGGACGGCGAGCAGTACTTC
CDR3aa: CASSLVPDGEQYF

abundance: -
d_gene: -
j_gene: TRBJ2-5
v_gene: TRBV15
CDR3nt: TGTGCCATCAGCAGAGATCTGAGGGAGACCCAGTACTTC
CDR3aa: CAISRDLRETQYF

abundance: few
d_gene: TRBD1
j_gene: TRBJ2-4
v_gene: TRBV9
CDR3nt: TGTGCCAGCAGCTCCGGGGACAGGGGGGGCATTCAGTACTTC
CDR3aa: CASSSGDRGGIQYF

abundance: -
d_gene: TRBD1
j_gene: TRBJ2-7
v_gene: TRBV7-6
CDR3nt: TGTGCCAGCAGTCCCGAGCCCGGGACAGGGGGGTACGAGCAGTACTTC
CDR3aa: CASSPEPGTGGYEQYF

abundance: -
d_gene: -
j_gene: TRBJ2-1
v_gene: TRBV20-1
CDR3nt: TGCAGTGCTCCTAAGCGGAGGGGGGTAGACAATGAGCAGTTCTTC
CDR3aa: CSAPKRRGVDNEQFF

abundance: few
d_gene: TRBD1
j_gene: TRBJ2-5
v_gene: TRBV5-1
CDR3nt: TGCGCCAGCAGCTTGGGGACAGGGATTGAAGAGACCCAGTACTTC
CDR3aa: CASSLGTGIEETQYF

abundance: -
d_gene: -
j_gene: TRBJ2-7
v_gene: TRBV28
CDR3nt: TGTGCCAGCAGCCAGGGGCTTTACGCTGAGCAGTACTTC
CDR3aa: CASSQGLYAEQYF

abundance: few
d_gene: TRBD1
j_gene: TRBJ2-5
v_gene: TRBV6-6
CDR3nt: TGTGCCAGCAGCACCACCCCGGACAGGGGCTGGGAGACCCAGTACTTC
CDR3aa: CASSTTPDRGWETQYF

abundance: -
d_gene: -
j_gene: TRBJ2-3
v_gene: TRBV6-1
CDR3nt: TGTGCCAGCAAGGAAGGGTATGGAGATACGCAGTATTTT
CDR3aa: CASKEGYGDTQYF

abundance: -
d_gene: -
j_gene: TRBJ2-3
v_gene: TRBV4-3
CDR3nt: TGCGCCAGCAGCCAAGGCCGGGTTAGTGCAGATACGCAGTATTTT
CDR3aa: CASSQGRVSADTQYF

abundance: -
d_gene: TRBD2
j_gene: TRBJ2-5
v_gene: TRBV2
CDR3nt: TGTGCCAGCAGTGAATGGGCCGCGGGAGGGACGAAGACCCAGTACTTC
CDR3aa: CASSEWAAGGTKTQYF

abundance: -
d_gene: TRBD1
j_gene: TRBJ1-1
v_gene: TRBV20-1
CDR3nt: TGCAGTGCTAGATGGCACCCAGGGGGGAACACTGAAGCTTTCTTT
CDR3aa: CSARWHPGGNTEAFF

abundance: -
d_gene: -
j_gene: TRBJ2-7
v_gene: TRBV7-2
CDR3nt: TGTGCCAGCAGCTTAGTGGGCGGTGAATCCTACGAGCAGTACTTC
CDR3aa: CASSLVGGESYEQYF

abundance: -
d_gene: TRBD1
j_gene: TRBJ1-2
v_gene: TRBV9
CDR3nt: TGTGCCAGCAGCGTTAGTCCGACAGGGGCTAACTATGGCTACACCTTC
CDR3aa: CASSVSPTGANYGYTF

abundance: -
d_gene: TRBD2
j_gene: TRBJ2-7
v_gene: TRBV27
CDR3nt: TGTGCCAGCAGTTTATCGGGGGACTATTACGAGCAGTACTTC
CDR3aa: CASSLSGDYYEQYF

abundance: -
d_gene: -
j_gene: TRBJ2-5
v_gene: TRBV13
CDR3nt: TGTGCCAGCAGCACTAGACAAAGACCTGTCCGGACCCAGTACTTC
CDR3aa: CASSTRQRPVRTQYF

abundance: -
d_gene: -
j_gene: TRBJ1-1
v_gene: TRBV28
CDR3nt: TGTGTCAGCAGTTTTAATGAGGGGGTGAAGGCTGAAGCTTTCTTT
CDR3aa: CVSSFNEGVKAEAFF

abundance: -
d_gene: TRBD2
j_gene: TRBJ2-5
v_gene: TRBV14
CDR3nt: TGTGCCAGCAGCCAGGGGCGGGAGCCTCCACAAGAGACCCAGTACTTC
CDR3aa: CASSQGREPPQETQYF

abundance: -
d_gene: -
j_gene: TRBJ2-5
v_gene: TRBV20-1
CDR3nt: TGCAGTGCCACGGGCCCCGGGACAAGCTACGAGCAGCACTTC
CDR3aa: CSATGPGTSYEQHF

abundance: few
d_gene: -
j_gene: TRBJ2-6
v_gene: TRBV28
CDR3nt: TGTGCCAGCACCGAGGGGGCCAACGTCCTGACTTTC
CDR3aa: CASTEGANVLTF

abundance: -
d_gene: -
j_gene: TRBJ2-7
v_gene: TRBV27
CDR3nt: TGTGTCAGCAGTTTTGGGCAGGGTTTTTCCTACGAGCAGTACTTC
CDR3aa: CVSSFGQGFSYEQYF

abundance: -
d_gene: TRBD1
j_gene: TRBJ1-6
v_gene: TRBV7-2
CDR3nt: TGTGCCAGCAGCTTAGGGACAGGAGTATATAATTCACCCCTCCACTTT
CDR3aa: CASSLGTGVYNSPLHF

abundance: few
d_gene: -
j_gene: TRBJ2-5
v_gene: TRBV5-5
CDR3nt: TGTGCCAGCAGCCAGACAGTGGGGAAGGAGACCCAGTACTTC
CDR3aa: CASSQTVGKETQYF

abundance: -
d_gene: -
j_gene: TRBJ1-6
v_gene: TRBV10-2
CDR3nt: TGCGCCAGCAGTGAGTGGCGGGAGGATTCACCCCTCCACTTT
CDR3aa: CASSEWREDSPLHF

abundance: many
d_gene: -
j_gene: TRBJ2-2
v_gene: TRBV5-5
CDR3nt: TGTGCCAGCCAACCAAGGGGCACCGGGGAGCTGTTTTTT
CDR3aa: CASQPRGTGELFF

abundance: -
d_gene: TRBD1
j_gene: TRBJ2-5
v_gene: TRBV2
CDR3nt: TGTGCCAGCGCCCGGGACAGGGATAATGAGCAGTACTTC
CDR3aa: CASARDRDNEQYF

abundance: -
d_gene: -
j_gene: TRBJ2-7
v_gene: TRBV4-3
CDR3nt: TGCGCCAGCAGCCAAGGTTCGGTAGGCGCCTACGAGCAGTACTTC
CDR3aa: CASSQGSVGAYEQYF

abundance: -
d_gene: -
j_gene: TRBJ2-4
v_gene: TRBV12-5
CDR3nt: TGTGCTAGTGGCCCTGACAGTCTAGCCAAAAACATTCAGTACTTC
CDR3aa: CASGPDSLAKNIQYF

abundance: -
d_gene: -
j_gene: TRBJ1-2
v_gene: TRBV21-1
CDR3nt: TGTGCCAGCAGCAAAGGGGTTTTAAACAGGCGGAACTATGGCTACACCTTC
CDR3aa: CASSKGVLNRRNYGYTF

abundance: -
d_gene: -
j_gene: TRBJ2-3
v_gene: TRBV29-1
CDR3nt: TGCAGCGTTGAAGGGCAGCTGGGGCAGTATTTT
CDR3aa: CSVEGQLGQYF

abundance: -
d_gene: TRBD1
j_gene: TRBJ2-7
v_gene: TRBV28
CDR3nt: TGTGCCAGCAGTCTTCCATACAGGGGAACCTACGAGCAGTACTTC
CDR3aa: CASSLPYRGTYEQYF

abundance: many
d_gene: -
j_gene: TRBJ2-6
v_gene: TRBV21-1
CDR3nt: TGTGCCAGCAGCAAAGAACCAGAGAGCTCTGGGGCCAACGTCCTGACTTTC
CDR3aa: CASSKEPESSGANVLTF

abundance: few
d_gene: TRBD2
j_gene: TRBJ2-1
v_gene: TRBV7-9
CDR3nt: TGTGCCAGCAGTCGGACTAGCAACTACAATGAGCAGTTCTTC
CDR3aa: CASSRTSNYNEQFF

abundance: -
d_gene: TRBD1
j_gene: TRBJ2-5
v_gene: TRBV3-1
CDR3nt: TGTGCCAGCAGCCAACAGACAGGGTTCGCAGAGACCCAGTACTTC
CDR3aa: CASSQQTGFAETQYF

abundance: -
d_gene: -
j_gene: TRBJ1-2
v_gene: TRBV27
CDR3nt: TGTGCCAGCAGTTTCGGCGGAGTCAGGGAAGGGTACGGCTACACCTTC
CDR3aa: CASSFGGVREGYGYTF

abundance: -
d_gene: -
j_gene: TRBJ1-2
v_gene: TRBV25-1
CDR3nt: TGTGCCAGCACCGTAAACTGGGGAGGGAACTATGGCTACACCTTC
CDR3aa: CASTVNWGGNYGYTF

abundance: -
d_gene: TRBD1
j_gene: TRBJ2-7
v_gene: TRBV20-1
CDR3nt: TGCAGTGCTGACGGACAGGGTAAAGAAAGCTCCTACGAGCAGTACTTC
CDR3aa: CSADGQGKESSYEQYF

abundance: once
d_gene: -
j_gene: TRBJ2-7
v_gene: TRBV7-8
CDR3nt: TGTGCCAGCAGCTTAGTGGTGTTGTCCTCCTACGAGCAGTACTTC
CDR3aa: CASSLVVLSSYEQYF

abundance: -
d_gene: TRBD2
j_gene: TRBJ2-7
v_gene: TRBV6-6
CDR3nt: TGTGCCAGCAGTTCGCCACGAACTAGCGGGGGAGTGTACGAGCAGTACTTC
CDR3aa: CASSSPRTSGGVYEQYF

abundance: -
d_gene: TRBD1
j_gene: TRBJ2-1
v_gene: TRBV5-1
CDR3nt: TGCGCCAGCAGCTTGACTGGGACAGGGTTGGAATACAATGAGCAGTTCTTC
CDR3aa: CASSLTGTGLEYNEQFF

abundance: -
d_gene: -
j_gene: TRBJ2-3
v_gene: TRBV6-2/TRBV6-3
CDR3nt: TGTGCCAGCAGTTACTCGACAGCAGATACGCAGTATTTT
CDR3aa: CASSYSTADTQYF

abundance: -
d_gene: -
j_gene: TRBJ1-2
v_gene: TRBV6-6
CDR3nt: TGTGCCAGCAGTTACTCGCGGGGGTTGGAGGATGGCTACACCTTC
CDR3aa: CASSYSRGLEDGYTF

abundance: -
d_gene: TRBD2
j_gene: TRBJ2-3
v_gene: TRBV9
CDR3nt: TGTGCCAGCAGCCCGCAAACGGGGGGGCCCGATACGCAGTATTTT
CDR3aa: CASSPQTGGPDTQYF

abundance: few
d_gene: TRBD1
j_gene: TRBJ1-2
v_gene: TRBV27
CDR3nt: TGTGCCAGCAGTTTATCTGGGACAGGGGGCTTAGGCTACACCTTC
CDR3aa: CASSLSGTGGLGYTF

abundance: -
d_gene: -
j_gene: TRBJ2-3
v_gene: TRBV20-1
CDR3nt: TGCAGTGCTAGCCCGATATGGAGGGGGATCACAGATACGCAGTATTTT
CDR3aa: CSASPIWRGITDTQYF

abundance: few
d_gene: -
j_gene: TRBJ2-6
v_gene: TRBV25-1
CDR3nt: TGTGCCAGCAGCCCTACAGGACGGTCCTCTGGGGCCAACGTCCTGACTTTC
CDR3aa: CASSPTGRSSGANVLTF